Each of the 5 T cell receptor beta chains below was sequenced from the same sample in a study of spatial heterogeneity in lung cancer. Time point reported: blood at routine non-recurrence follow-up after resection. TCRdb analysed the 5' RACE reads with MiXCR anew, one entry per CDR3 protein. Of roughly 70,000 distinct CDR3 sequences listed, roughly 8.9% were seen once; the top ten hold approximately 1.8%. Sample: PBMCs, taken at follow-up. These receptors originate from a female donor with early-stage non-small cell lung cancer.

This clonotype was seen repeatedly, ten times or more. The chain links TRBV5-4 to TRBJ2-1; D could derive from TRBD1 or TRBD2 (5 bases each). The V gene's germline CDR1 is SGHNT and CDR2 YYREEE (reference sequence). The ends were cut back, 5 bases at V and 7 bases at J, with 13 bases in the middle. The CDR3 length is 13 residues. As DNA, the CDR3 is TGTGCCAGCAGGGCTGGGACGGAGAATGAGCAGTTCTTC. It yields the protein CASRAGTENEQFF.

This clonotype was recorded at least ten times. The chain is built from TRBV28 and TRBJ1-1, with D possibly TRBD1 on 6 matching bases. The germline V gene encodes CDR1 MDHEN and CDR2 SYDVKM. The CDR3 has 12 amino acids. The germline V and J ends were trimmed by 4 bases and 9 bases, with 12 bases remaining between them. CDR3 amino acids: CASSSSGQKAFF. CDR3 DNA sequence: TGTGCCAGCAGTTCCTCGGGACAAAAAGCTTTCTTT.

Only a few counts were recorded for this clonotype. The chain recombines TRBV28 with TRBJ1-5; D gene ambiguous. Germline V gene lookup returns CDR1 MDHEN and CDR2 SYDVKM. The CDR3 totals 13 residues. V dropped 6 bases and J dropped 3 bases, with 9 bases sitting between them. The DNA for the CDR3 is TGTGCCAGCAGGGTAACGGACAATCAGCCCCAGCATTTT. The encoded protein is CASRVTDNQPQHF.

The chain couples TRBV5-6 to TRBJ2-3; no firm D call. Germline CDR1 reads SGHDT; CDR2 reads YYEEEE. V was pared by 0 bases and J by 5 bases, with 16 bases between. This CDR3 has 16 amino acids. CDR3: CASSLVTADLGDTQYF. The DNA of the CDR3 is TGTGCCAGCAGCTTGGTCACGGCAGATTTAGGAGATACGCAGTATTTT.

The sample holds many counts of this clonotype. The chain couples TRBV7-2 to TRBJ1-4, with no clear D. The CDR3 is 15 residues long. Germline CDR1 SGHTA, CDR2 FQGNSA. Trimming removed 1 base at V and 2 bases at J, with 8 bases between. CDR3 protein: CASSLVLVTNEKLFF. For the CDR3, the DNA is TGTGCCAGCAGCTTAGTTCTGGTCACTAATGAAAAACTGTTTTTT.